This T cell receptor beta chain emerged from a study of beta chain features in type 1 diabetes. Study outcomes and limitations: People with Type 1 diabetes carried modestly yet significantly shorter TCRB CDR3s in all four CD4+ subsets. Researchers reported that naive, central memory and Treg TCRB repertoires appeared more similar in patients than in healthy donors.

V was shortened by 4 bases and J by 1 base, with 10 bases between the two germline ends. The CDR3 consists of 15 residues. The germline V gene has CDR1 MGHRA and CDR2 YSYEKL. Isolated RNA was reverse transcribed in full, so expressed TCRB transcripts were sequenced. The assay was immunoSEQ multiplex PCR, and TCRdb's table has in-frame clones only and misses some. The data contain a few hundred thousand clones, approximately 11% of them singletons. With respect to this clone: Its antigen is unidentified.

V and J are TRBV4-1 and TRBJ2-2, with D tentatively TRBD1 (5 bases). The receptor was isolated from a man younger than 45 with type 1 diabetes. Sample: naive CD4+ T cells from blood. CDR3: CASSRGQGNTGELFF. Written as DNA, the CDR3 is TGCGCCAGCAGCCGCGGACAAGGGAACACCGGGGAGCTGTTTTTT.